This passage covers 24 T cell receptor beta chains from one sample sequenced in a study of cytomegalovirus exposure and HLA in healthy donors (dated by TCRdb to between 2016 and 2019). The library was obtained by the immunoSEQ multiplex PCR assay. The multiplex PCR relied on a mix of 60 forward primers for TCR Vbeta segments and 13 reverse primers for TCR Jbeta segments. TCRdb provides this immuneACCESS table in a form limited to in-frame rearrangements. Some clones are lacking; in checked studies, under half of them reflect an unresolved V gene, and why the rest are absent is not known. The sample contains about 120,000 clones, 15% of them found a single time. The ten largest clones represent under 2.5% of the sample. Specimen: PBMCs. The receptors were gathered from a woman between 18 and 29 years old in good health and CMV-seronegative.

This clone has a handful of counts. The J gene is TRBJ2-7, the V gene TRBV2, with 12 bases that match TRBD2. Germline trimming cut 2 bases from V and 5 bases from J; bases unmatched to any gene: 1. The germline V gene has CDR1 SNHLY and CDR2 FYNNEI. The CDR3 totals 14 residues. In DNA form, the CDR3 reads TGTGCCAGCAGTGAAAGACTAGCGGGAGACGAGCAGTACTTC. It encodes CASSERLAGDEQYF.

The J gene is TRBJ1-1, the V gene TRBV6-1; tentative D call: TRBD1 (5 bases). Trimming stripped 7 bases from V and 4 bases from J, with 16 bases between. The length of the CDR3 is 14 residues. Per the germline V gene, CDR1 is MNHNS and CDR2 is SASEGT. The CDR3 reads CASTRDFLGTEAFF. The CDR3 DNA sequence: TGTGCCAGCACCAGGGATTTCTTGGGCACTGAAGCTTTCTTT.

In this sample, this clone turned up a few times. V gene TRBV14 combines with J gene TRBJ2-7; D call uncertain. The CDR3 loop spans 13 amino acids. V lost 1 base and J lost 7, with 11 bases in between. Germline lookup yields CDR1 SGHDN and CDR2 FVKESK. The CDR3 here is CASSQASIREQYF. DNA for the CDR3: TGTGCCAGCAGCCAAGCTTCAATCCGGGAGCAGTACTTC.

This rearrangement joins TRBV28 to TRBJ2-7; possibly TRBD2 for D (6 bases). CDR3 length: 15 residues. Germline V gene lookup returns CDR1 MDHEN and CDR2 SYDVKM. Trimming cost V 2 bases and J 5 bases, with 16 bases left between them. The CDR3 protein is CASSLQAGPDHEQYF. The CDR3, as DNA: TGTGCCAGCAGTTTACAGGCGGGACCTGACCACGAGCAGTACTTC.

The V and J genes are TRBV9 and TRBJ1-4; D uncertain. This CDR3 has 15 residues. Trimming removed 0 bases from V and 2 bases from J, with 8 bases in between. Germline-derived CDR1 and CDR2 are SGDLS and YYNGEE. The CDR3 DNA is TGTGCCAGCAGCGTAGGAAGAGGGACTAATGAAAAACTGTTTTTT. It codes for CASSVGRGTNEKLFF.

J is TRBJ2-1 and V is TRBV30; D is possibly TRBD1 (5 bases). The V end was cut by 1 base, the J end by 7 bases, with 14 bases between. The CDR3 length is 14 residues. Germline CDR1 reads GTSNPN; CDR2 reads SVGIG (reference sequence). The CDR3 protein is CAWSGEGAYNEQFF. CDR3 sequence (DNA): TGTGCCTGGAGTGGGGAAGGGGCATATAATGAGCAGTTCTTC. The full variable domain, completed using reference TRBV30 and TRBJ2-1, is SQTIHQWPATLVQPVGSPLSLECTVEGTSNPNLYWYRQAAGRGLQLLFYSVGIGQISSEVPQNLSASRPQDRQFILSSKKLLLSDSGFYLCAWSGEGAYNEQFFGPGTRLTVL.

This sequence joins TRBV10-3 and TRBJ2-5, with 12 bases lining up with TRBD1. Germline values: CDR1 ENHRY, CDR2 SYGVKD. The CDR3 loop spans 16 amino acids. V lost 3 bases, J lost 4 bases, and 6 bases stayed unmatched. CDR3 DNA: TGTGCCATCAGTGATCCCGGGACAGGGGGCCGAGAGACCCAGTACTTC. As protein: CAISDPGTGGRETQYF.

The J gene is TRBJ2-7, the V gene TRBV28; D perhaps matches TRBD1 (6 bases). From germline, CDR1 is MDHEN and CDR2 SYDVKM. Trimming shortened V by 5 bases and J by 3 bases, and 8 bases separated the two germline ends. CDR3 length equals 12 residues. This chain's CDR3 is CASSPGHYEQYF. As DNA, the CDR3 is TGTGCCAGCAGTCCGGGACACTACGAGCAGTACTTC.

This clone was counted between two and nine times. The chain links TRBV2 to TRBJ1-3; D gene unclear. The CDR3 covers 15 residues. CDR1 and CDR2 (germline): SNHLY, FYNNEI. Here the CDR3 reads CASLGRSFSGNTIYF. CDR3 in DNA: TGTGCTAGCTTGGGCAGGTCGTTCTCTGGAAACACCATATATTTT.

There are a few counts of this clone. The chain combines TRBV2 with TRBJ1-1; D may be TRBD1 (5 bases). CDR3 length: 14 residues. V lost 4 bases and J 5 bases, leaving 14 bases between the germline ends. CDR1 is SNHLY and CDR2 is FYNNEI in the germline V gene. CDR3 in DNA: TGTGCCAGCAGTGGGTCTGGGGGGTGGACTGAAGCTTTCTTT. Translating it yields CASSGSGGWTEAFF.

This clone was picked up a small number of times. The chain recombines TRBV30 with TRBJ1-6; a weak D match, TRBD1 (5 bases). The germline V and J ends were trimmed by 4 bases and 5 bases, with 18 bases remaining between them. Germline CDR1 is GTSNPN and CDR2 is SVGIG (reference sequence). The CDR3 is 16 amino acids. The CDR3 nucleotides are TGTGCCTGGACCAGTCCGGGGACTCTTCATAATTCACCCCTCCACTTT. Translating it yields CAWTSPGTLHNSPLHF. Complete variable domain (other parts from reference TRBV30 and TRBJ1-6): SQTIHQWPATLVQPVGSPLSLECTVEGTSNPNLYWYRQAAGRGLQLLFYSVGIGQISSEVPQNLSASRPQDRQFILSSKKLLLSDSGFYLCAWTSPGTLHNSPLHFGNGTRLTVT.

This clone has more than one count but fewer than ten. The rearrangement links TRBV11-2 to TRBJ2-2; 7 bases align to TRBD2. Germline values: CDR1 SGHAT, CDR2 FQNNGV. The CDR3 has 15 residues. J lost 4 bases, V lost 3 bases, and 5 bases had no gene match. CDR3 sequence reads: CASSLTGGGTGELFF. In nucleotides, the CDR3 is TGTGCCAGCAGCTTGACGGGGGGTGGCACCGGGGAGCTGTTTTTT.

V is TRBV5-1 and J is TRBJ1-2; TRBD1 matches at 7 bases. Per the germline V gene, CDR1 is SGHRS and CDR2 is YFSETQ. V dropped 4 bases and J dropped 6; count of bases not matched to a gene: 6. The CDR3 is 13 residues long. CDR3: CASSTPDRDGYTF. The CDR3 nucleotides are TGCGCCAGCAGCACACCCGACAGGGATGGCTACACCTTC.

This clone has a handful of counts. The chain links TRBV9 to TRBJ1-3, with 10 bases lining up with TRBD1. Germline V CDR1 and CDR2: SGDLS, YYNGEE. V lost 3 bases and J lost 2; bases outside the gene matches: 2. The CDR3 has 15 residues. The CDR3 sequence is CASSGGTGAGNTIYF. CDR3 DNA: TGTGCCAGCAGCGGAGGGACAGGGGCTGGAAACACCATATATTTT.

In this sample, this clone turned up a few times. The chain combines TRBV6-5 with TRBJ1-2; TRBD1 matches at 7 bases. The CDR3 runs 15 residues. The germline V gene encodes CDR1 MNHEY and CDR2 SVGAGI. The J segment lost 6 bases and the V segment lost 6 bases, leaving 13 bases of the junction unmatched. In DNA, the CDR3 is TGTGCCAGCAGCCGGAGACAGGGAGCGCTTGATGGCTACACCTTC. Protein product: CASSRRQGALDGYTF.

The chain employs TRBV28 and TRBJ2-5, with a weak D call TRBD2 (6 bases). Germline V lookup: CDR1 MDHEN, CDR2 SYDVKM. The CDR3 runs to 15 residues. V lost 8 bases and J 2 bases, leaving 18 bases between the germline ends. As DNA, the CDR3 is TGTGCCAGCGCCGTTATCCCGGGAGCACAAGAGACCCAGTACTTC. Amino acids: CASAVIPGAQETQYF.

This clone came up a few times. The chain joins TRBV10-3 to TRBJ2-7; perhaps TRBD2 as D (6 bases). The CDR3 is made up of 12 amino acids. Trimming stripped 4 bases from V and 6 bases from J, with 10 bases between. CDR1 is ENHRY, CDR2 SYGVKD, per germline. The CDR3: CAISGLDSEQYF. The CDR3 region has the DNA TGTGCCATCAGTGGACTAGACTCCGAGCAGTACTTC.

The V call is TRBV5-4, the J call TRBJ1-2; no clear D. The V gene lost 5 bases and the J gene lost 3 bases, with 11 bases spanning the gap. Germline V gene lookup returns CDR1 SGHNT and CDR2 YYREEE (reference sequence). This CDR3 spans 13 amino acids. The CDR3: CASRVRRDYGYTF. The CDR3 DNA reads TGTGCCAGCAGGGTACGGAGGGACTATGGCTACACCTTC.

This clone was counted only a few times. The chain has TRBV9 and TRBJ1-2; possibly TRBD1 for D (6 bases). The V gene lost 5 bases and the J gene lost 4 bases, with 18 bases spanning the gap. CDR1 SGDLS and CDR2 YYNGEE come from the germline V gene. This CDR3 comprises 15 residues. The CDR3 nucleotides read TGTGCCAGCAGTGGAGGGGGGGGGCTTTTCTATGGCTACACCTTC. Amino acid sequence: CASSGGGGLFYGYTF.

The CDR3 loop reads CASSRDRDSNQPQHF. CDR3 nucleotide sequence: TGTGCCAGCAGCCGCGACAGAGATAGCAATCAGCCCCAGCATTTT. This rearrangement joins TRBV4-2 to TRBJ1-5; perhaps TRBD1 as D (5 bases). CDR3 length: 15 residues. The germline gives CDR1 LGHNA, CDR2 YNFKEQ. Between the trimmed V and J ends, which lost 4 bases and 0 bases, there was a span of 10 bases.

The rearrangement uses TRBV19 and TRBJ2-5; TRBD1 agrees at 7 bases. Germline-derived CDR1 and CDR2 are LNHDA and SQIVND (reference sequence). Trimming cost V 7 bases and J 5 bases; bases outside gene matches: 7. CDR3 length: 13 residues. This chain's CDR3 is CASTTGTGETQYF. Written as DNA, the CDR3 is TGTGCCAGTACGACAGGGACCGGGGAGACCCAGTACTTC.

The chain links TRBV27 to TRBJ2-2; weak D call: TRBD2 (6 bases). The germline V gene encodes CDR1 MNHEY and CDR2 SMNVEV (reference sequence). CDR3 length equals 16 residues. Trimming took off 0 bases at V and 6 bases at J, with 14 bases between the two ends. CDR3 in amino acids: CASSLSPRGSAGELFF. The CDR3 DNA follows: TGTGCCAGCAGTTTATCCCCCCGGGGGAGCGCCGGGGAGCTGTTTTTT.

This clone was picked up a small number of times. The CDR3 sequence is CASSPGGRDIRAFF. The CDR3 region has the DNA TGTGCCAGCTCACCAGGGGGCCGGGACATCCGGGCTTTCTTT. The chain is built from TRBV18 and TRBJ1-1; TRBD1 is a possible D gene (6 bases). Trimming removed 2 bases from V and 11 bases from J, with 18 bases in between. Per the germline V gene, CDR1 is KGHSH and CDR2 is LQKENI. The CDR3 runs 14 residues.

This chain uses TRBV9 with TRBJ1-3; D is uncertain. In germline, CDR1 is SGDLS, CDR2 YYNGEE. This CDR3 has 15 amino acids. The ends were cut back, 1 base at V and 0 bases at J, with 8 bases in the middle. The chain's CDR3 is CASSVSESSGNTIYF. Here the CDR3 DNA reads TGTGCCAGCAGCGTATCGGAGAGCTCTGGAAACACCATATATTTT.